The rows below give T cell receptor beta chains drawn from one sample of a study of blood T cell repertoires in COVID-19. Produced via immunoSEQ multiplex PCR; TCRdb's table is partial and in-frame only. The profile shows around 120,000 clones, 88% of them singletons. The sequencing input was peripheral blood. All receptors derive from a man in his fifties or sixties with acute or convalescent COVID-19. Both conserved end residues are part of each CDR3. A D gene is named only where the DNA matches it firmly. Size tells how often a clone was seen (once, few, many) or the class of an expanded clone, and some rows leave it out.

CASSPTGAGNTIYF	TGTGCCAGCAGCCCTACAGGGGCTGGAAACACCATATATTTT	once	TRBJ1-3	TRBV7-8	TRBD1
CASSTEFTGDYGYTF	TGTGCCAGCAGCACCGAGTTTACAGGGGACTATGGCTACACCTTC	.	TRBJ1-2	TRBV6-2/TRBV6-3	TRBD1
CASSRGQGNGYTF	TGTGCCAGCAGCCGGGGACAGGGGAATGGCTACACCTTC	.	TRBJ1-2	TRBV5-5	TRBD1
CASSVGQGSQPQHF	TGTGCCAGCAGCGTAGGACAGGGCAGTCAGCCCCAGCATTTT	.	TRBJ1-5	TRBV9	TRBD1
CASRSGLNTGELFF	TGCGCCAGCCGATCGGGACTAAACACCGGGGAGCTGTTTTTT	.	TRBJ2-2	TRBV5-1	TRBD2
CASSLIGGNNQPQHF	TGCGCCAGCAGCCTGATAGGGGGCAACAATCAGCCCCAGCATTTT	.	TRBJ1-5	TRBV5-1	TRBD1
CASSKSQTGSLNTEAFF	TGTGCCAGCTCAAAATCACAGACAGGGAGCCTGAACACTGAAGCTTTCTTT	few	TRBJ1-1	TRBV18	TRBD1
CASSTGQGTIQYF	TGTGCCAGTAGTACCGGACAGGGGACCATTCAGTACTTC	.	TRBJ2-4	TRBV19	TRBD1
CATERQYYEQYF	TGTGCCACCGAACGACAGTACTACGAACAGTACTTC	.	TRBJ2-7	TRBV24-1	.
CASSLGSNRDYRAGANVLTF	TGTGCCAGCAGCTTAGGATCAAATCGGGACTACCGGGCTGGGGCCAACGTCCTGACTTTC	.	TRBJ2-6	TRBV7-6	TRBD2
CASSLAPTSGSRGEQYF	TGTGCCAGCAGCTTAGCCCCAACTAGCGGGAGTCGGGGGGAGCAGTACTTC	.	TRBJ2-7	TRBV7-2	TRBD2
CASSSSGGPTDTQYF	TGCGCCAGCAGCTCCTCAGGGGGTCCCACAGATACGCAGTATTTT	.	TRBJ2-3	TRBV5-1	TRBD1